Below are 25 T cell receptor beta chains sequenced from a single sample in a study of T cells in Graves' hyperthyroidism and ophthalmopathy (dated by TCRdb to between 2018 and 2021). The library was produced with multiplex PCR. The sample was run on an Illumina HiSeq 2000. Amplification of TCR beta CDR3 regions was carried out from RNA transcripts. The first round of RT-PCR for the TCR CDR3 was performed with the HTBI primer set and the Qiagen OneStep RT-PCR kit. The public sequencing data were trimmed at Q25 with fastp and processed into clonotypes with MiXCR by TCRdb, which kept only in-frame beta chains. One record per CDR3 amino acid sequence lists the most common genes and DNA. For this sample the table gives some 270,000 distinct CDR3 sequences, of which approximately 23% were detected only once. 35% to 40% of the sample comes from the top ten. What was sequenced was blood. These receptors were obtained from a woman aged 40 to 50 with Graves' ophthalmopathy.

This clonotype came up many times. The gene calls are TRBV28 and TRBJ1-1, with D perhaps TRBD1 (5 bases). Germline assignment: CDR1 MDHEN and CDR2 SYDVKM. The CDR3 has 15 residues. Deletions cut 7 bases from V and 4 bases from J, with 19 bases between. CDR3 region: CASTPGGSWGTEAFF. The CDR3 DNA sequence: TGTGCCAGCACTCCGGGGGGGTCGTGGGGCACTGAAGCTTTCTTT.

This clonotype has a handful of counts. This may stem from a read error, because a much larger clone lies one nucleotide away. The chain couples TRBV19 to TRBJ2-7, with D perhaps matching TRBD1 or TRBD2 (5 bases each). This CDR3 is 15 amino acids long. Germline V gene sequence: CDR1 LNHDA, CDR2 SQIVND (reference sequence). The CDR3 loop reads CASSPGTASSHEQYF. CDR3 in DNA: TGTGCCAGTAGTCCGGGGACGGCGAGCTCCCACGAGCAGTACTTC.

The table lists this clonotype with many counts. This chain connects TRBV4-1 to TRBJ1-2, with no clear D. Germline V gene lookup returns CDR1 MGHRA and CDR2 YSYEKL. Trimming pared 1 base from V and 5 bases from J, leaving 14 bases between. The CDR3 is 15 amino acids. This CDR3 is CASSQGTTEGYGYTF. CDR3 DNA sequence: TGCGCCAGCAGCCAAGGGACGACCGAGGGATATGGCTACACCTTC.

This clonotype was seen repeatedly, ten times or more. This chain uses TRBV19 with TRBJ2-6, with D tentatively TRBD1 (5 bases). This CDR3 spans 18 amino acids. Germline V gene sequence: CDR1 LNHDA, CDR2 SQIVND (reference sequence). The germline V and J ends were trimmed by 4 bases and 0 bases, with 16 bases remaining between them. CDR3 amino acids: CASSTLGRASSGANVLTF. The CDR3 DNA follows: TGTGCCAGTAGTACCCTCGGCAGGGCAAGCTCTGGGGCCAACGTCCTGACTTTC.

V is TRBV3-1 and J is TRBJ1-2, with a possible D match to TRBD1 (5 bases). Germline V gene lookup returns CDR1 LGHDT and CDR2 YNNKEL (reference sequence). The CDR3 totals 12 residues. Trimming stripped 4 bases from V and 4 bases from J, with 7 bases between. CDR3 sequence: CASSPGIYGYTF. The CDR3 DNA follows: TGTGCCAGCAGCCCAGGGATCTATGGCTACACCTTC. Full variable domain (missing parts from reference TRBV3-1 and TRBJ1-2): DTAVSQTPKYLVTQMGNDKSIKCEQNLGHDTMYWYKQDSKKFLKIMFSYNNKELIINETVPNRFSPKSPDKAHLNLHINSLELGDSAVYFCASSPGIYGYTFGSGTRLTVV.

This clonotype appeared many times. V usage is TRBV6-1 and J usage is TRBJ2-1; a possible D gene is TRBD2 (5 bases). There are 11 residues in the CDR3. The germline V gene has CDR1 MNHNS and CDR2 SASEGT. With 5 bases removed from V and 10 bases from J, the gap between germline ends came to 9 bases. The CDR3 nucleotides read TGTGCCAGCAGTCCCGGAGGCGAGCAGTTCTTC. The encoded protein is CASSPGGEQFF.

This clonotype has ten or more counts. This CDR3 reads CASSSGTRFSTDTQYF. As DNA, the CDR3 is TGTGCCAGCAGTTCCGGGACTAGGTTTTCCACAGATACGCAGTATTTT. The rearrangement joins TRBV6-5 to TRBJ2-3; 8 nucleotides line up with TRBD2. V was clipped by 4 bases and J by 2 bases; unmatched bases: 8. From germline, CDR1 is MNHEY and CDR2 SVGAGI. CDR3 length: 16 residues.

This clonotype occurred a few times. The chain uses TRBV18 and TRBJ2-7; no definite D call. Germline V gene data show CDR1 as KGHSH and CDR2 as LQKENI. This CDR3 spans 14 amino acids. With 3 bases removed from V and 6 bases from J, the gap between germline ends came to 15 bases. The chain's CDR3 is CASSPPSSYAEQYF. Here the CDR3 DNA reads TGTGCCAGCTCACCTCCGAGCTCCTATGCCGAGCAGTACTTC.

This clonotype was counted ten times or more. The chain is built from TRBV5-6 and TRBJ2-6; D is ambiguous. The V gene's germline CDR1 is SGHDT and CDR2 YYEEEE. V lost 3 bases and J lost 0, with 10 bases in between. The CDR3 sequence is 16 residues long. In DNA form, the CDR3 reads TGTGCCAGCAGCTGGGCGCTCAGCTCTGGGGCCAACGTCCTGACTTTC. It encodes CASSWALSSGANVLTF.

The sample holds many counts of this clonotype. The CDR3 region is CASSLGGSARHYEQYF. CDR3 nucleotide sequence: TGCGCCAGCAGCCTGGGCGGATCGGCGCGGCACTACGAGCAGTACTTC. The gene calls are TRBV5-1 and TRBJ2-7; D call uncertain. The CDR3 is 16 amino acids. V dropped 4 bases and J dropped 3 bases, with 20 bases sitting between them. CDR1 SGHRS and CDR2 YFSETQ come from the germline V gene. The full variable domain, rest sourced from reference TRBV5-1 and TRBJ2-7, is KAGVTQTPRYLIKTRGQQVTLSCSPISGHRSVSWYQQTPGQGLQFLFEYFSETQRNKGNFPGRFSGRQFSNSRSEMNVSTLELGDSALYLCASSLGGSARHYEQYFGPGTRLTVT.

Ten or more counts support this clonotype. V and J are TRBV6-5 and TRBJ2-7; 9 bases are a match to TRBD2. CDR1 is MNHEY and CDR2 is SVGAGI in the germline V gene. The CDR3 length is 15 residues. Trimming at V came to 7 bases and at J to 4 bases, leaving 11 bases not matched to a gene. CDR3 protein: CASIRSAGGRYEQYF. CDR3 bases: TGTGCCAGCATCCGATCTGCGGGAGGGAGATACGAGCAGTACTTC.

This clonotype was seen a few times. The CDR3 DNA is TGTGCCAGCAGCCAAGAGGTGGTTAGGGGTATTGGGACTGGAAACACCATATATTTT. Its translation: CASSQEVVRGIGTGNTIYF. V and J are TRBV14 and TRBJ1-3, with a weak D call TRBD1 (5 bases). Germline values: CDR1 SGHDN, CDR2 FVKESK. V dropped 0 bases and J dropped 2 bases, with 20 bases sitting between them. The CDR3 extends over 19 amino acids.

There are many counts of this clonotype. This sequence joins TRBV28 and TRBJ2-7; D remains unclear. The CDR3 totals 11 residues. Germline values: CDR1 MDHEN, CDR2 SYDVKM. V gave up 6 bases and J gave up 7 bases, with 10 bases separating them. The CDR3 loop is CASSRRREQYF. For the CDR3, the DNA is TGTGCCAGCAGCCGACGCAGAGAGCAGTACTTC.

The J gene is TRBJ1-2, the V gene TRBV7-2; the D gene is possibly TRBD1 (6 bases). CDR1 SGHTA and CDR2 FQGNSA come from the germline V gene. This CDR3 has 14 amino acids. The V end lost 5 bases, the J end lost 1 base, and 11 bases lay between the germline ends. The DNA for the CDR3 is TGTGCCAGCAGCCCCAAGGGGGTTAACTATGGCTACACCTTC. Protein sequence: CASSPKGVNYGYTF.

This clonotype came up many times. This chain uses TRBV15 with TRBJ2-3; TRBD2 agrees at 7 bases. Trimming removed 1 base from V and 2 bases from J; junction bases left unmatched: 9. Germline V CDR1 and CDR2: LNHNV, YYDKDF (reference sequence). This CDR3 comprises 17 residues. CDR3: CATSRAESGELTDTQYF. DNA for the CDR3: TGTGCCACCAGCAGAGCTGAGAGCGGGGAACTCACAGATACGCAGTATTTT.

This clonotype was picked up many times. V gene TRBV7-8 combines with J gene TRBJ2-6, with a possible D match to TRBD2 (6 bases). Germline V gene data show CDR1 as SGHVS and CDR2 as FQNEAQ. V was pared by 2 bases and J by 0 bases, with 11 bases between. The length of the CDR3 is 17 residues. CDR3 loop: CASSLQSSVSGANVLTF. The CDR3 nucleotides are TGTGCCAGCAGCTTACAGTCTAGCGTCTCTGGGGCCAACGTCCTGACTTTC.

This clonotype was seen ten or more times. J is TRBJ1-6 and V is TRBV27, with D possibly matching TRBD1 (6 bases). The CDR3 consists of 13 residues. Germline V gene sequence: CDR1 MNHEY, CDR2 SMNVEV (reference sequence). V was trimmed by 5 bases and J by 14 bases, leaving 16 bases between them. CDR3 coding DNA: TGTGCCAGCAGTCCCTACAGGGATCGGGCCCTCCACTTT. Its translation is CASSPYRDRALHF.

The chain uses TRBV12-5 and TRBJ1-3; no clear D. The CDR3 has 14 amino acids. V was shortened by 0 bases and J by 0 bases, with 3 bases between the two germline ends. CDR1 and CDR2 from the germline V gene are LGHNT and FRNRAP. The CDR3 protein is CASGLVSSGNTIYF. The CDR3 bases are TGTGCTAGTGGTTTGGTAAGCTCTGGAAACACCATATATTTT.

The sample holds a few counts of this clonotype. Since a much larger clone is just one base distant, this may be a read error. The genes are TRBV6-2 or TRBV6-3 and TRBJ2-7, with unresolved D. Deletions cut 5 bases from V and 4 bases from J, with 21 bases between. This CDR3 contains 16 residues. Germline assignment: CDR1 MNHEY and CDR2 SVGEGT. The CDR3 loop reads CASSQDSPLNGYEQYF. Written as DNA, the CDR3 is TGTGCCAGCAGTCAAGATAGCCCCCTGAATGGATACGAGCAGTACTTC.

In this sample, this clonotype turned up many times. The CDR3 DNA is TGTGCCAGCAGCTCTACACATTTTACCGGGGAGCTGTTTTTT. Its translation: CASSSTHFTGELFF. The chain links TRBV7-3 to TRBJ2-2; D call uncertain. The germline V and J ends were trimmed by 4 bases and 5 bases, with 11 bases remaining between them. The CDR3 is 14 residues long. CDR1 is SGHTA and CDR2 is FQGTGA in the germline V gene.

This clonotype appeared once. The chain carries TRBV28 and TRBJ1-5; D is unclear. This CDR3 region has 12 residues. CDR1 and CDR2 from the germline V gene are MDHEN and SYDVKM. Between the trimmed V and J ends, which lost 3 bases and 11 bases, there was a span of 11 bases. The CDR3 DNA reads TGTGCCAGCAGTTTTGGGCAGCGTGCCCAGCATTTT. Residues: CASSFGQRAQHF.

The chain links TRBV5-1 to TRBJ2-2; no reliable D call. Germline CDR1 SGHRS, CDR2 YFSETQ. V gave up 4 bases and J gave up 4 bases, with 11 bases separating them. CDR3 size: 14 residues. Written as DNA, the CDR3 is TGCGCCAGCAGCCCTGGTTCGGGCACCGGGGAGCTGTTTTTT. Translation: CASSPGSGTGELFF.

This clonotype has ten or more counts. The chain carries TRBV20-1 and TRBJ1-1; TRBD1 is a possible D gene (6 bases). Germline CDR1 reads DFQATT; CDR2 reads SNEGSKA (reference sequence). V was pared by 6 bases and J by 0 bases, with 20 bases between. The CDR3 has 16 amino acids. The CDR3 is CSATPDRTIMNTEAFF. The CDR3 DNA reads as TGCAGTGCCACGCCCGACAGGACCATTATGAACACTGAAGCTTTCTTT.

The sample holds many counts of this clonotype. In DNA form, the CDR3 reads TGCAGCCCGTCGGAGGGGGGCACCGGGGAGCTGTTTTTT. Its protein is CSPSEGGTGELFF. V gene TRBV29-1 combines with J gene TRBJ2-2, with D perhaps matching TRBD1 or TRBD2 (6 bases each). The CDR3 covers 13 residues. Trimming left V 8 bases short and J 4 bases short, with 14 bases between. The germline gives CDR1 SQVTM, CDR2 ANQGSEA.

As regards this clonotype: This clone may be a read error of a much larger clone one base away. The conserved closing phenylalanine or tryptophan is absent in this CDR3, likely reflecting a read error. The chain combines TRBV4-1 with TRBJ2-7, with D possibly being TRBD1 (5 bases). The CDR3 is 15 amino acids. Per the germline V gene, CDR1 is MGHRA and CDR2 is YSYEKL. V was clipped by 4 bases and J by 3 bases, with 16 bases between them. The CDR3 nucleotides read TGCGCCAGCAGCCGGACCAGGGATTCCGGCTACGAGCAGTACCTC. The encoded protein is CASSRTRDSGYEQYL.